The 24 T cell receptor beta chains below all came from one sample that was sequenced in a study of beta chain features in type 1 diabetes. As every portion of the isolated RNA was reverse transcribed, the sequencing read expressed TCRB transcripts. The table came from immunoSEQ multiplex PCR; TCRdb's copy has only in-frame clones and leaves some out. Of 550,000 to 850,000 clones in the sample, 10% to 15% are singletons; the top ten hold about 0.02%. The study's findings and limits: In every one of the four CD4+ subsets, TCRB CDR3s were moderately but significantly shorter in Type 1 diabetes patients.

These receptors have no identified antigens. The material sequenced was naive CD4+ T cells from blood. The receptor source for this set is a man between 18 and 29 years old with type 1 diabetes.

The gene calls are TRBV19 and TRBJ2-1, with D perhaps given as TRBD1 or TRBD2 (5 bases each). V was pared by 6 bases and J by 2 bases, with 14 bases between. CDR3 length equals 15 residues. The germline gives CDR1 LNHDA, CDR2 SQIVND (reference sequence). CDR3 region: CASSIPGDPYNEQFF. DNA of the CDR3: TGTGCCAGTAGCATACCCGGGGACCCCTACAATGAGCAGTTCTTC.

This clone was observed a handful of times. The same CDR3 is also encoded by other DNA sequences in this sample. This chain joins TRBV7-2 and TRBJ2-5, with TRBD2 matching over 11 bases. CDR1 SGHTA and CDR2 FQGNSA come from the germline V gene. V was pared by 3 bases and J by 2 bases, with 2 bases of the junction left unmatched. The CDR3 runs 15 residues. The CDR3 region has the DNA TGTGCCAGCAGCTTGTCTAGCGGGGGGCAAGAGACCCAGTACTTC. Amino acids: CASSLSSGGQETQYF.

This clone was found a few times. The CDR3 region is CAWSSTRRETQYF. The CDR3 region has the DNA TGTGCCTGGAGTTCCACTAGGCGAGAGACCCAGTACTTC. The rearrangement uses TRBV30 and TRBJ2-5; maybe TRBD2 (5 bases). Deletions cut 2 bases from V and 4 bases from J, with 11 bases between. The CDR3 loop spans 13 amino acids. Germline V gene data show CDR1 as GTSNPN and CDR2 as SVGIG (reference sequence).

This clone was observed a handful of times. The CDR3 DNA sequence: TGTGCCAGCAGTCAGGACCGCAGCTCCTACAATGAGCAGTTCTTC. This codes for CASSQDRSSYNEQFF. The chain links TRBV6-5 to TRBJ2-1, with D hard to call. The CDR3 is made up of 15 amino acids. Germline V gene lookup returns CDR1 MNHEY and CDR2 SVGAGI. The V gene lost 5 bases and the J gene lost 0 bases, with 11 bases spanning the gap.

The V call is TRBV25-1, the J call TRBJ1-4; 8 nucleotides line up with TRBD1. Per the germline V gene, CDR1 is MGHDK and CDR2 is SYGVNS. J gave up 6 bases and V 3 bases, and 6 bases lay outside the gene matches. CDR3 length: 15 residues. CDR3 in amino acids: CASSDIQGVYEKLFF. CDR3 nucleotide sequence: TGTGCCAGCAGTGACATACAGGGGGTATATGAAAAACTGTTTTTT.

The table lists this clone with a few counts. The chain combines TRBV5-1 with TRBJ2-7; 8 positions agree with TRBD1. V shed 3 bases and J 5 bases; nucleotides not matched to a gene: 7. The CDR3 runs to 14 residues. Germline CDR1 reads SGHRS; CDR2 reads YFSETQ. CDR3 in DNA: TGCGCCAGCAGCTCCGGACAGGGTGGTCACGAGCAGTACTTC. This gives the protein CASSSGQGGHEQYF. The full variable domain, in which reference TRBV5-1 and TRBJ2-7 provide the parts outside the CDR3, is KAGVTQTPRYLIKTRGQQVTLSCSPISGHRSVSWYQQTPGQGLQFLFEYFSETQRNKGNFPGRFSGRQFSNSRSEMNVSTLELGDSALYLCASSSGQGGHEQYFGPGTRLTVT.

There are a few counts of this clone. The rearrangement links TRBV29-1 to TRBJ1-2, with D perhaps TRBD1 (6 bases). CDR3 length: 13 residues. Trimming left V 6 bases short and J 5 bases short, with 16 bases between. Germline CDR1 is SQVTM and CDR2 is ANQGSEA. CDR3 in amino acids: CSVEKDRIYGYTF. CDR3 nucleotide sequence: TGCAGCGTAGAGAAAGACAGGATTTATGGCTACACCTTC.

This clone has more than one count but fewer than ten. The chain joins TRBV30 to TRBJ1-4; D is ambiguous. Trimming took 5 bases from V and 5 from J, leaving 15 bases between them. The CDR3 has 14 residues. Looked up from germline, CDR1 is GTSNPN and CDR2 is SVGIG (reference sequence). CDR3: CAWGVGRRNEKLFF. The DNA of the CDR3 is TGTGCCTGGGGAGTGGGCAGAAGAAATGAAAAACTGTTTTTT.

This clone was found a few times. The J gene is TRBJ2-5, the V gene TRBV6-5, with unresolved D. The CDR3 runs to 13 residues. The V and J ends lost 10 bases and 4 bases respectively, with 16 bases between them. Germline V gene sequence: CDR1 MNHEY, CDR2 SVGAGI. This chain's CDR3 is CAINLPGPETQYF. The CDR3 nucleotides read TGTGCCATCAACTTGCCTGGGCCAGAGACCCAGTACTTC.

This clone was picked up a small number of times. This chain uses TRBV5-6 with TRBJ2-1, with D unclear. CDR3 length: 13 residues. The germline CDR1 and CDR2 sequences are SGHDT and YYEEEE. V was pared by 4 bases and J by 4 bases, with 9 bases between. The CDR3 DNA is TGTGCCAGCAGCACGGGCCTTTACAATGAGCAGTTCTTC. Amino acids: CASSTGLYNEQFF.

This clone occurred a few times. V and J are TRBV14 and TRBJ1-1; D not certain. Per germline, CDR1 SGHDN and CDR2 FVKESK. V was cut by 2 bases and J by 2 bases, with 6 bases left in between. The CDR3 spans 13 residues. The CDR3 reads CASSQSRNTEAFF. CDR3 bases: TGTGCCAGCAGCCAATCCAGAAACACTGAAGCTTTCTTT.

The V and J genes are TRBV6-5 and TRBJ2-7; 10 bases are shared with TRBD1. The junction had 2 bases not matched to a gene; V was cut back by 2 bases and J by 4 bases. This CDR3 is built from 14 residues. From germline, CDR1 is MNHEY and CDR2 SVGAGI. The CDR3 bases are TGTGCCAGCAGTTACGGACAGGGGGGATACGAGCAGTACTTC. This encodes CASSYGQGGYEQYF.

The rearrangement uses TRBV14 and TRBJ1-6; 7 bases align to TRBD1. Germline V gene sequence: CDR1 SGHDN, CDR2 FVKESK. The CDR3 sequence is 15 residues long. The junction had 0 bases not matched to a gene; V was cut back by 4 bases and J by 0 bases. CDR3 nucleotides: TGTGCCAGCAGCCGACAGGGCTCCTATAATTCACCCCTCCACTTT. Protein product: CASSRQGSYNSPLHF.

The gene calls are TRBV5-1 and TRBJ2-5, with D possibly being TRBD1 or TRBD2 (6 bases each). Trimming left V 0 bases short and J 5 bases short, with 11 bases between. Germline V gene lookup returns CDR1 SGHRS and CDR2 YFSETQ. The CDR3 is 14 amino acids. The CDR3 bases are TGCGCCAGCAGCTTGGCCATGGGGGGCGAGACCCAGTACTTC. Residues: CASSLAMGGETQYF. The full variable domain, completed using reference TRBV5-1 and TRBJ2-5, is KAGVTQTPRYLIKTRGQQVTLSCSPISGHRSVSWYQQTPGQGLQFLFEYFSETQRNKGNFPGRFSGRQFSNSRSEMNVSTLELGDSALYLCASSLAMGGETQYFGPGTRLLVL.

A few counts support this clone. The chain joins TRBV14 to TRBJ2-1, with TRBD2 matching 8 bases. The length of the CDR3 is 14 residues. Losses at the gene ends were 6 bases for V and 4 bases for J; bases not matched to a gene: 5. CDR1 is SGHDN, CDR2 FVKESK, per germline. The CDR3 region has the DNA TGTGCCAGCAGAGGCGGGGGGCGGTACAATGAGCAGTTCTTC. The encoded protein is CASRGGGRYNEQFF. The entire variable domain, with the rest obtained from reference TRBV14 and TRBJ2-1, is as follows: EAGVTQFPSHSVIEKGQTVTLRCDPISGHDNLYWYRRVMGKEIKFLLHFVKESKQDESGMPNNRFLAERTGGTYSTLKVQPAELEDSGVYFCASRGGGRYNEQFFGPGTRLTVL.

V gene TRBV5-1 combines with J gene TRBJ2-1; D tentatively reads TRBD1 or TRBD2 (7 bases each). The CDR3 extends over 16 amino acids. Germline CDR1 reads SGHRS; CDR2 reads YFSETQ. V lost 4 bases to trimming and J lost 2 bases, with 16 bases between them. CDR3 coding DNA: TGCGCCAGCAGCCTAGGGGGCGGGGGCCCCTACAATGAGCAGTTCTTC. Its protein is CASSLGGGGPYNEQFF. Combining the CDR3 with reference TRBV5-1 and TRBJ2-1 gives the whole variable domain KAGVTQTPRYLIKTRGQQVTLSCSPISGHRSVSWYQQTPGQGLQFLFEYFSETQRNKGNFPGRFSGRQFSNSRSEMNVSTLELGDSALYLCASSLGGGGPYNEQFFGPGTRLTVL.

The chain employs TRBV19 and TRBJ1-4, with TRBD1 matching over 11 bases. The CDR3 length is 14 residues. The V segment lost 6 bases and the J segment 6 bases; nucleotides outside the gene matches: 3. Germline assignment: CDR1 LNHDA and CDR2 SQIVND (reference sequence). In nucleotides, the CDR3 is TGTGCCAGTAGGCCGGGACAGGGGGATGAAAAACTGTTTTTT. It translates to CASRPGQGDEKLFF.

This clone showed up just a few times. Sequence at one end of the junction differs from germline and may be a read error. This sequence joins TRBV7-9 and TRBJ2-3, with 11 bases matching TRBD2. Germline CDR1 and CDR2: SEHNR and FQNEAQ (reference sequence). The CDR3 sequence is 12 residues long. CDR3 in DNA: TGTGCCAGCAGCTTATCAACTAGCGGGGGATCTTTT. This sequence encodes CASSLSTSGGSF.

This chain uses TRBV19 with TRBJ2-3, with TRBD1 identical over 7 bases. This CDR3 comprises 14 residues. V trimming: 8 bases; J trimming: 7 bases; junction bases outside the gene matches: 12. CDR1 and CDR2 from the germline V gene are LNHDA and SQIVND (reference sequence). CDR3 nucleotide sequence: TGTGCCAGTTCCACGACAGGGAACGCATATACGCAGTATTTT. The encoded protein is CASSTTGNAYTQYF. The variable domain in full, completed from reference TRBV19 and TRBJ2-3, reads DGGITQSPKYLFRKEGQNVTLSCEQNLNHDAMYWYRQDPGQGLRLIYYSQIVNDFQKGDIAEGYSVSREKKESFPLTVTSAQKNPTAFYLCASSTTGNAYTQYFGPGTRLTVL.

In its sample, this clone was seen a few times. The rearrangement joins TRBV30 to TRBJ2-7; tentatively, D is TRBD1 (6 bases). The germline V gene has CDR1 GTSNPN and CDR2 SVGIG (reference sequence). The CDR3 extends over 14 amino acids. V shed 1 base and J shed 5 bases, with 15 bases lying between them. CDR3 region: CAWSARGTIDEQYF. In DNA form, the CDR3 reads TGTGCCTGGAGTGCCCGAGGGACAATTGACGAGCAGTACTTC.

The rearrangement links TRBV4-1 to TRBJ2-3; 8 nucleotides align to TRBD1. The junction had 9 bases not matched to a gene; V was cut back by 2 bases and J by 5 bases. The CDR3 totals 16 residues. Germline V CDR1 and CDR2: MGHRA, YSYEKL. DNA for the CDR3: TGCGCCAGCAGCCAACTACGGACAGGGTGGGGAGATACGCAGTATTTT. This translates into CASSQLRTGWGDTQYF.

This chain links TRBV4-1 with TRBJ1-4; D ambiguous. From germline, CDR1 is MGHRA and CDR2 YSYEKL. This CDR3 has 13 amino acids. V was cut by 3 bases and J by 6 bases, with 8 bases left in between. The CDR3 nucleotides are TGCGCCAGCAGCCAGTGGGTTCATGAAAAACTGTTTTTT. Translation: CASSQWVHEKLFF.

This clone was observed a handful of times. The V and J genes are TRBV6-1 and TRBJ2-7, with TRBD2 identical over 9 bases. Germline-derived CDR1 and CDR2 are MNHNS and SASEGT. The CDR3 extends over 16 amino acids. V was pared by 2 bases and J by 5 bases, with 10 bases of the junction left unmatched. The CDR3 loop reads CASSEPWASGVNEQYF. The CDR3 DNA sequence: TGTGCCAGCAGTGAACCCTGGGCTAGCGGGGTCAACGAGCAGTACTTC.

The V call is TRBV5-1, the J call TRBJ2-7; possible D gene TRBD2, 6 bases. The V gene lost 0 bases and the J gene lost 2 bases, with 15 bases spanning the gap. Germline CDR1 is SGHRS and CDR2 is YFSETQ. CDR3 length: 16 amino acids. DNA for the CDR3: TGCGCCAGCAGCTTGGCGCCGGGGGTGATAGCCTACGAGCAGTACTTC. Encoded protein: CASSLAPGVIAYEQYF.